The 15 T cell receptor beta chains below were found in one sample sequenced in a study of T-cell memory formation after mild COVID-19 (dated by TCRdb to 2020 to 2022). The library was generated by 5' RACE. The instrument was an Illumina NovaSeq 6000. TCRdb applied fastp at Q25 and MiXCR to the public reads, then kept only in-frame beta chains. When rows share a CDR3 protein, they turn into one entry using the most common DNA and genes. The sample data list about 360,000 distinct CDR3 sequences, and approximately 12% of these were observed just once. The top ten constitute about a fifth of the sample. Specimen: PBMCs or a T cell subset sorted from them (not recorded which). The source is a man between 18 and 35 years old who had mild COVID-19 (a few samples of this study predate the infection). The sample titles of this study are shuffled in the database, so cell type and time point are left out; the donor was told from shared clones.

This sequence joins TRBV25-1 and TRBJ1-6, with D uncertain. This CDR3 has 16 residues. V lost 2 bases and J lost 2, with 10 bases in between. Germline V gives CDR1 MGHDK, CDR2 SYGVNS. The CDR3 here is CASSEGRSTYNSPLHF. The CDR3 region has the DNA TGTGCCAGCAGTGAAGGAAGGAGTACCTATAATTCACCCCTCCACTTT.

This clonotype came up a few times. The J gene is TRBJ1-2, the V gene TRBV3-2. TRBV3-2 is a recognized pseudogene. CDR3 size: 13 residues. DNA of the CDR3: TGTGCCAGCAGCGGGATCGCTAGATATGGCTACACCTTC. Protein: CASSGIARYGYTF.

The chain has TRBV20-1 and TRBJ2-3; TRBD1 is a possible D gene (5 bases). This CDR3 comprises 14 residues. Trimming cost V 1 base and J 0 bases, with 8 bases left between them. Germline lookup yields CDR1 DFQATT and CDR2 SNEGSKA (reference sequence). CDR3 residues: CSARVRVSTDTQYF. The CDR3 DNA reads as TGCAGTGCTAGAGTCAGGGTCAGCACAGATACGCAGTATTTT.

Only a few counts were recorded for this clonotype. This sequence joins TRBV18 and TRBJ1-5; D remains unclear. The CDR3 length is 14 residues. Germline V lookup: CDR1 KGHSH, CDR2 LQKENI. Trimming removed 6 bases at V and 0 bases at J, with 9 bases between. The CDR3 loop is CASSDPYSNQPQHF. DNA for the CDR3: TGTGCCAGCTCCGATCCCTATAGCAATCAGCCCCAGCATTTT.

There are a few counts of this clonotype. This chain joins TRBV7-2 and TRBJ2-1; possibly TRBD2 for D (6 bases). V gave up 6 bases and J gave up 2 bases, with 14 bases separating them. Germline-derived CDR1 and CDR2 are SGHTA and FQGNSA. The CDR3 consists of 15 residues. This CDR3 reads CASSPQWGAYNEQFF. The CDR3 DNA follows: TGTGCCAGCAGTCCACAATGGGGGGCCTACAATGAGCAGTTCTTC.

The genes are TRBV4-1 and TRBJ1-1, with a tentative D call TRBD1 (6 bases). The CDR3 is made up of 15 amino acids. The germline V gene has CDR1 MGHRA and CDR2 YSYEKL. Trimming shortened V by 6 bases and J by 6 bases, and 20 bases separated the two germline ends. In DNA, the CDR3 is TGCGCCAGCAGAGAGCACGGGACAATCGGAGCTGAAGCTTTCTTT. It translates to CASREHGTIGAEAFF.

The V call is TRBV29-1, the J call TRBJ2-5; D might be TRBD1 (5 bases). V was cut by 7 bases and J by 2 bases, with 11 bases left in between. The V gene's germline CDR1 is SQVTM and CDR2 ANQGSEA. The CDR3 has 12 residues. The DNA of the CDR3 is TGCAGCGGATGGACATTACAAGAGACCCAGTACTTC. It encodes CSGWTLQETQYF.

This clonotype was counted many times. The chain employs TRBV9 and TRBJ1-1, with 8 nucleotides matching TRBD1. With 3 bases clipped from V and 1 base from J, the junction kept 5 bases outside the gene matches. This CDR3 is built from 15 residues. Germline V gene data show CDR1 as SGDLS and CDR2 as YYNGEE. CDR3 residues: CASSAGTGRNTEAFF. CDR3 in DNA: TGTGCCAGCAGCGCTGGGACAGGACGGAACACTGAAGCTTTCTTT. Looking up the rest from reference TRBV9 and TRBJ1-1 gives the full variable domain: DSGVTQTPKHLITATGQRVTLRCSPRSGDLSVYWYQQSLDQGLQFLIQYYNGEERAKGNILERFSAQQFPDLHSELNLSSLELGDSALYFCASSAGTGRNTEAFFGQGTRLTVV.

The sample holds a few counts of this clonotype. The chain recombines TRBV20-1 with TRBJ2-2; a possible D gene is TRBD2 (6 bases). This CDR3 comprises 16 residues. Germline V lookup: CDR1 DFQATT, CDR2 SNEGSKA (reference sequence). The V and J ends lost 1 base and 4 bases respectively, with 16 bases between them. The CDR3 sequence is CSARGLRRGPTGELFF. CDR3 nucleotide sequence: TGCAGTGCTAGAGGCCTCAGGAGGGGCCCCACCGGGGAGCTGTTTTTT.

The J gene is TRBJ2-3, the V gene TRBV7-3; the D is unclear. The V end was cut by 8 bases, the J end by 0 bases, with 15 bases between. The CDR3 covers 15 residues. CDR1 and CDR2 from the germline V gene are SGHTA and FQGTGA. In DNA, the CDR3 is TGTGCCAGCCCCCCTTTGGTGTGGAGCACAGATACGCAGTATTTT. This translates into CASPPLVWSTDTQYF.

This clonotype was counted between two and nine times. This chain connects TRBV6-5 to TRBJ1-2; no clear D. V lost 8 bases and J lost 5, with 21 bases in between. The germline gives CDR1 MNHEY, CDR2 SVGAGI. The CDR3 extends over 15 amino acids. The CDR3 here is CASPRLTTTLYGYTF. The CDR3 region has the DNA TGTGCCAGCCCTCGGTTGACTACTACTTTGTATGGCTACACCTTC.

The CDR3 is CASHRQGRDGELFF. CDR3 coding DNA: TGTGCCAGCCACCGACAGGGGAGGGACGGGGAGCTGTTTTTT. The chain links TRBV28 to TRBJ2-2; D may be TRBD1 (8 bases). Germline CDR1 is MDHEN and CDR2 is SYDVKM. Trimming left V 8 bases short and J 7 bases short, with 17 bases between. The CDR3 has 14 residues.

This chain connects TRBV7-3 to TRBJ2-7; D may correspond to TRBD1 or TRBD2 (5 bases each). The CDR3 contains 17 residues. V lost 0 bases to trimming and J lost 6 bases, with 21 bases between them. Germline CDR1 and CDR2: SGHTA and FQGTGA. CDR3 loop: CASSLTPVQGELSEQYF. CDR3 in DNA: TGTGCCAGCAGCTTAACCCCGGTGCAGGGAGAACTAAGCGAGCAGTACTTC.

This clonotype came up many times. This chain joins TRBV5-1 and TRBJ2-7; a weak D match, TRBD2 (5 bases). Germline V CDR1 and CDR2: SGHRS, YFSETQ. There are 16 residues in the CDR3. V was pared by 4 bases and J by 6 bases, with 23 bases between. CDR3 coding DNA: TGCGCCAGCAGCCTCCGGACTGGTGAGGGTTCTTCCGAGCAGTACTTC. It specifies CASSLRTGEGSSEQYF. The entire variable domain, with the rest obtained from reference TRBV5-1 and TRBJ2-7, is as follows: KAGVTQTPRYLIKTRGQQVTLSCSPISGHRSVSWYQQTPGQGLQFLFEYFSETQRNKGNFPGRFSGRQFSNSRSEMNVSTLELGDSALYLCASSLRTGEGSSEQYFGPGTRLTVT.

This clonotype has only a few counts. The chain combines TRBV27 with TRBJ2-3, with D possibly matching TRBD1 (6 bases). In germline, CDR1 is MNHEY, CDR2 SMNVEV (reference sequence). Trimming cost V 5 bases and J 4 bases, with 10 bases left between them. This CDR3 is built from 13 residues. The CDR3 spells CASSSDRPDTQYF. The CDR3 DNA follows: TGTGCCAGCAGTAGCGACAGGCCAGATACGCAGTATTTT.